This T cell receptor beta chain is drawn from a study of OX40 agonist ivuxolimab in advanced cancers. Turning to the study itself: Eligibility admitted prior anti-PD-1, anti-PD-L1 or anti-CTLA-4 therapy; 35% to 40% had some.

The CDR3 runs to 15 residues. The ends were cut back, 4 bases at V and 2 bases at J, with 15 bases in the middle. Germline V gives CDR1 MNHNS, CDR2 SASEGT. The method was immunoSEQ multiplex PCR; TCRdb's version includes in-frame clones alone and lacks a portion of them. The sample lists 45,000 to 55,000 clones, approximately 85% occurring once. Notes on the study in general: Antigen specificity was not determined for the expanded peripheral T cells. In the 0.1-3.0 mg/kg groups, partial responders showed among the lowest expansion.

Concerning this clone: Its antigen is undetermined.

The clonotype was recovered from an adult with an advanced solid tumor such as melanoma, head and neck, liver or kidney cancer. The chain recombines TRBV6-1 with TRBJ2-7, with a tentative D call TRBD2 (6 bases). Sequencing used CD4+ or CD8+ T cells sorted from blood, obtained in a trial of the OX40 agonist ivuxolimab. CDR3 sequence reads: CASSVTSSQTYEQYF. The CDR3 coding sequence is TGTGCCAGCAGTGTCACTAGCTCCCAAACCTACGAGCAGTACTTC.